The 21 T cell receptor beta chains given below trace back to one sample, sequenced in a study of yellow fever vaccine responses in identical twins. TCRdb itself ran the RT-PCR reads through MiXCR, one entry per CDR3 protein. The data show roughly 7,200 distinct CDR3 sequences, 84% seen once. This specimen consisted of T cells from blood (PBMCs), unsorted or a sorted subset (not recorded which), obtained before or after yellow fever vaccination (not recorded which). The receptors derive from a woman under 30 who received the yellow fever vaccine.

This rearrangement joins TRBV29-1 to TRBJ2-1; a possible D gene is TRBD1 (5 bases). The CDR3 is 15 amino acids. The germline CDR1 and CDR2 sequences are SQVTM and ANQGSEA. The germline V and J ends were trimmed by 5 bases and 9 bases, with 23 bases remaining between them. The CDR3 is CSVRFDGRAPPEQFF. The CDR3 nucleotides are TGCAGCGTTCGGTTTGACGGCAGGGCCCCTCCTGAGCAGTTCTTC.

This chain links TRBV6-4 with TRBJ2-1; D is undetermined. The CDR3 loop spans 13 amino acids. Germline V gene data show CDR1 as MRHNA and CDR2 as SNTAGT. Trimming pared 2 bases from V and 0 bases from J, leaving 2 bases between. The CDR3 DNA reads as TGTGCCAGCAGTGACGCCTCCTACAATGAGCAGTTCTTC. This translates into CASSDASYNEQFF.

The gene calls are TRBV28 and TRBJ2-7; D possibly corresponds to TRBD2 (6 bases). V was clipped by 4 bases and J by 5 bases, with 18 bases between them. The CDR3 totals 15 residues. CDR1 and CDR2 from the germline V gene are MDHEN and SYDVKM. The CDR3 protein is CASSSVAVAGHEQYF. CDR3 DNA: TGTGCCAGCAGTTCGGTAGCGGTAGCTGGCCACGAGCAGTACTTC.

The chain recombines TRBV19 with TRBJ2-1; D not certain. This CDR3 region has 12 residues. Germline values: CDR1 LNHDA, CDR2 SQIVND (reference sequence). V lost 7 bases and J 9 bases, leaving 13 bases between the germline ends. As DNA, the CDR3 is TGTGCCAGTACCACCCAAAAGGGTGAGCAGTTCTTC. Encoded protein: CASTTQKGEQFF.

This clonotype was observed a handful of times. This chain uses TRBV20-1 with TRBJ2-1; 10 nucleotides match TRBD2. The CDR3 length is 14 residues. CDR1 is DFQATT and CDR2 is SNEGSKA in the germline V gene (reference sequence). The V segment lost 0 bases and the J segment 9 bases; nucleotides outside the gene matches: 5. The CDR3, as DNA: TGCAGTGCTAGAGATCTAGCGGGAGTTGGTGAGCAGTTCTTC. It codes for CSARDLAGVGEQFF.

The chain recombines TRBV18 with TRBJ2-3; 10 nucleotides align to TRBD2. The V segment lost 4 bases and the J segment 4 bases; nucleotides outside the gene matches: 5. Germline lookup yields CDR1 KGHSH and CDR2 LQKENI. CDR3 size: 15 residues. DNA for the CDR3: TGTGCCAGCTCACTAACTAGCGGGAAGGCAGATACGCAGTATTTT. Its translation: CASSLTSGKADTQYF. Full variable domain (rest looked up from reference TRBV18 and TRBJ2-3): NAGVMQNPRHLVRRRGQEARLRCSPMKGHSHVYWYRQLPEEGLKFMVYLQKENIIDESGMPKERFSAEFPKEGPSILRIQQVVRGDSAAYFCASSLTSGKADTQYFGPGTRLTVL.

V and J are TRBV7-9 and TRBJ2-5, with TRBD2 matching over 9 bases. The CDR3 extends over 15 amino acids. The V gene end was trimmed by 4 bases and the J gene end by 3 bases; junction bases not matched to a gene: 6. The germline V gene has CDR1 SEHNR and CDR2 FQNEAQ (reference sequence). Written as DNA, the CDR3 is TGTGCCAGCAGCTCAACAGCGGGGGGAGAAGAGACCCAGTACTTC. Translation gives CASSSTAGGEETQYF. Full variable domain (rest looked up from reference TRBV7-9 and TRBJ2-5): DTGVSQNPRHKITKRGQNVTFRCDPISEHNRLYWYRQTLGQGPEFLTYFQNEAQLEKSRLLSDRFSAERPKGSFSTLEIQRTEQGDSAMYLCASSSTAGGEETQYFGPGTRLLVL.

This sequence joins TRBV29-1 and TRBJ2-4, with D perhaps matching TRBD1 (6 bases). CDR3 size: 16 residues. CDR1 and CDR2 (germline): SQVTM, ANQGSEA. V gave up 1 base and J gave up 1 base, with 14 bases separating them. In DNA form, the CDR3 reads TGCAGCGTTGAAGTCAGGGGAATTTCCGCCAAAAACATTCAGTACTTC. As protein: CSVEVRGISAKNIQYF.

The rearrangement joins TRBV28 to TRBJ2-3, with D perhaps TRBD1 (5 bases). There are 14 residues in the CDR3. Trimming stripped 5 bases from V and 6 bases from J, with 15 bases between. CDR1 and CDR2 from the germline V gene are MDHEN and SYDVKM. CDR3 DNA: TGTGCCAGCAGTACAGGTCTACGCGCTGATACGCAGTATTTT. This translates into CASSTGLRADTQYF.

The genes are TRBV4-1 and TRBJ1-2; D possibly corresponds to TRBD1 (6 bases). CDR1 is MGHRA and CDR2 is YSYEKL in the germline V gene. Trimming removed 1 base at V and 1 base at J, with 13 bases between. The CDR3 loop spans 16 amino acids. The chain's CDR3 is CASSQVLGQINYGYTF. The DNA of the CDR3 is TGCGCCAGCAGCCAAGTACTTGGACAGATTAACTATGGCTACACCTTC.

This clonotype has more than one count but fewer than ten. The chain joins TRBV23-1 to TRBJ1-6, with 9 bases lining up with TRBD1. TRBV23-1 is noted as an ORF with a role that remains uncertain. The length of the CDR3 is 15 residues. V gave up 6 bases and J gave up 10 bases; unmatched junction bases: 10. The DNA for the CDR3 is TGCGCCAGCAGCCTGGGACAGGGTGGGGGATCACCCCTCCACTTT. Its protein product is CASSLGQGGGSPLHF.

The DNA for the CDR3 is TGTGCCAGCAGCCAAGGATACGACGAGCAGTACTTC. Encoded protein: CASSQGYDEQYF. The V gene is TRBV7-9, the J gene TRBJ2-7, with D unresolved. The CDR3 has 12 amino acids. Germline V gene lookup returns CDR1 SEHNR and CDR2 FQNEAQ (reference sequence). The V end lost 5 bases, the J end lost 5 bases, and 10 bases lay between the germline ends.

This rearrangement joins TRBV7-9 to TRBJ2-7; 11 bases align to TRBD1. This CDR3 is built from 14 residues. Trimming cost V 6 bases and J 7 bases; bases outside gene matches: 8. Germline V gene sequence: CDR1 SEHNR, CDR2 FQNEAQ (reference sequence). The CDR3 bases are TGTGCCAGCAGACCGGACAGGGGGCGTTCGGAGCAGTACTTC. Residues: CASRPDRGRSEQYF.

The chain recombines TRBV5-1 with TRBJ1-1; 7 positions agree with TRBD1. Germline trimming cut 4 bases from V and 0 bases from J; bases unmatched to any gene: 9. The CDR3 runs to 16 residues. Germline CDR1 is SGHRS and CDR2 is YFSETQ. The CDR3 DNA reads TGCGCCAGCAGCGTAAAGAAAGGGGGCCTGAACACTGAAGCTTTCTTT. It encodes CASSVKKGGLNTEAFF.

This CDR3 is CASSQALAGGPDEQFF. Here the CDR3 DNA reads TGCGCCAGCAGCCAAGCTCTAGCGGGAGGGCCGGATGAGCAGTTCTTC. The genes are TRBV4-3 and TRBJ2-1; TRBD2 aligns across 12 bases. Germline CDR1 and CDR2: LGHNA and YSLEER. J was trimmed by 8 bases and V by 1 base; bases with no gene match: 6. The CDR3 contains 16 residues.

Only a few counts were recorded for this clonotype. This sequence joins TRBV11-3 and TRBJ1-6; possibly TRBD1 for D (5 bases). Trimming left V 2 bases short and J 4 bases short, with 12 bases between. This CDR3 has 16 residues. Looked up from germline, CDR1 is SGHNT and CDR2 is YENEEA. The CDR3 nucleotides read TGTGCCAGCAGCTTATATGGGGCACATTATAATTCACCCCTCCACTTT. Encoded protein: CASSLYGAHYNSPLHF.

The chain employs TRBV10-3 and TRBJ2-7; D is unclear. The CDR3 has 14 amino acids. Deletions cut 10 bases from V and 2 bases from J, with 18 bases between. Germline V lookup: CDR1 ENHRY, CDR2 SYGVKD. CDR3: CATDMNGVTYEQYF. The CDR3, as DNA: TGTGCCACCGACATGAACGGAGTAACCTACGAGCAGTACTTC.

The chain employs TRBV30 and TRBJ1-1; D gene uncertain. V was pared by 4 bases and J by 4 bases, with 7 bases between. The length of the CDR3 is 11 residues. Germline V CDR1 and CDR2: GTSNPN, SVGIG (reference sequence). The CDR3 nucleotides read TGTGCCTGGAACTTTCCCACTGAAGCTTTCTTT. It yields the protein CAWNFPTEAFF.

The V and J genes are TRBV29-1 and TRBJ2-5; D possibly corresponds to TRBD1 (5 bases). The CDR3 is made up of 14 amino acids. V was pared by 2 bases and J by 1 base, with 11 bases between. Germline CDR1 reads SQVTM; CDR2 reads ANQGSEA. CDR3 sequence (DNA): TGCAGCGTTGAACCAATAGGGGTCCAAGAGACCCAGTACTTC. Residues: CSVEPIGVQETQYF.

This chain uses TRBV7-9 with TRBJ2-5, with D unclear. This CDR3 is 15 amino acids long. Trimming shortened V by 0 bases and J by 2 bases, and 10 bases separated the two germline ends. Germline V CDR1 and CDR2: SEHNR, FQNEAQ (reference sequence). CDR3 coding DNA: TGTGCCAGCAGCTTAGCGCGCCGGACGCAAGAGACCCAGTACTTC. It specifies CASSLARRTQETQYF. Complete variable domain (other parts from reference TRBV7-9 and TRBJ2-5): DTGVSQNPRHKITKRGQNVTFRCDPISEHNRLYWYRQTLGQGPEFLTYFQNEAQLEKSRLLSDRFSAERPKGSFSTLEIQRTEQGDSAMYLCASSLARRTQETQYFGPGTRLLVL.

The chain recombines TRBV10-3 with TRBJ2-1; TRBD2 matches at 7 bases. After removal of 0 bases from V and 8 bases from J, the junction contained 10 bases not matched to a gene. Germline V gene lookup returns CDR1 ENHRY and CDR2 SYGVKD. The CDR3 has 16 amino acids. CDR3 in DNA: TGTGCCATCAGTGAGTCGGGGCGGGAGCTAATCTATGAGCAGTTCTTC. Protein product: CAISESGRELIYEQFF.